A single sample is the source of the 9 T cell receptor beta chains below, sequenced in a study of blood T cell repertoires in COVID-19. Sequenced by immunoSEQ multiplex PCR; TCRdb stores in-frame clones only, minus some. The sample holds approximately 220,000 clones, 70% to 90% seen once. Source material: peripheral blood. The receptors were sampled from a man aged 50 to 60 who had recovered from COVID-19.

J is TRBJ2-7 and V is TRBV27, with 8 nucleotides matching TRBD2. The CDR3 is 15 residues long. Trimming at V came to 4 bases and at J to 7 bases, leaving 12 bases not matched to a gene. The germline CDR1 and CDR2 sequences are MNHEY and SMNVEV (reference sequence). The CDR3 loop reads CASSWLSGGPGEQYF. CDR3 nucleotides: TGTGCCAGCAGTTGGTTGTCGGGAGGGCCGGGGGAGCAGTACTTC.

The J gene is TRBJ1-5, the V gene TRBV27; TRBD1 matches 7 bases. The V gene's germline CDR1 is MNHEY and CDR2 SMNVEV (reference sequence). CDR3 length: 15 amino acids. V trimming: 4 bases; J trimming: 3 bases; junction bases outside the gene matches: 6. CDR3 bases: TGTGCCAGCAGTTCCTACAGGGGCGACAATCAGCCCCAGCATTTT. Translating it yields CASSSYRGDNQPQHF.

The rearrangement links TRBV5-5 to TRBJ2-2; possibly TRBD2 for D (5 bases). The CDR3 totals 14 residues. The germline CDR1 and CDR2 sequences are SGHKS and YYEKEE (reference sequence). The V gene lost 4 bases and the J gene lost 3 bases, with 10 bases spanning the gap. CDR3 amino acids: CASSPTTYTGELFF. CDR3 DNA: TGTGCCAGCAGCCCGACTACCTACACCGGGGAGCTGTTTTTT.

This clone was detected only a few times. The chain joins TRBV5-5 to TRBJ2-1; 10 bases agree with TRBD2. The length of the CDR3 is 17 residues. Germline V gene sequence: CDR1 SGHKS, CDR2 YYEKEE (reference sequence). With V trimmed by 3 bases and J by 9 bases, 15 bases remained unmatched. DNA of the CDR3: TGTGCCAGCAGCTCCCCGGGGTTAAGCGGGAGGGGTAGTGAGCAGTTCTTC. Translating it yields CASSSPGLSGRGSEQFF.

V is TRBV23-1 and J is TRBJ1-1, with 9 bases fitting TRBD1. TRBV23-1 is placed among ORFs of uncertain function. J was trimmed by 6 bases and V by 5 bases; bases with no gene match: 19. The length of the CDR3 is 18 residues. CDR3 DNA: TGCGCCAGCAGTGGGACACCGGGACAGGGAGCTCGTGACGCTGAAGCTTTCTTT. Amino acid sequence: CASSGTPGQGARDAEAFF.

The chain has TRBV9 and TRBJ2-2; 8 positions agree with TRBD1. CDR1 and CDR2 from the germline V gene are SGDLS and YYNGEE. V lost 3 bases to trimming and J lost 0 bases; unmatched junction nucleotides: 7. This CDR3 is 17 amino acids long. This CDR3 is CASSAGPGQANTGELFF. The CDR3 DNA reads TGTGCCAGCAGCGCGGGGCCGGGACAGGCGAACACCGGGGAGCTGTTTTTT.

This clone has just a few counts. V and J are TRBV30 and TRBJ2-7; D remains ambiguous. The CDR3 runs to 17 residues. Looked up from germline, CDR1 is GTSNPN and CDR2 is SVGIG (reference sequence). V was cut by 1 base and J by 2 bases, with 21 bases left in between. The CDR3: CAWSAPRRLLRTYEQYF. The CDR3 DNA sequence: TGTGCCTGGAGTGCACCCCGACGACTCCTTAGGACCTACGAGCAGTACTTC.

This rearrangement joins TRBV24-1 to TRBJ1-5; TRBD1 agrees at 10 bases. CDR3 length: 15 amino acids. J gave up 7 bases and V 2 bases, and 4 bases lay outside the gene matches. Germline assignment: CDR1 KGHDR and CDR2 SFDVKD. The CDR3 sequence is CATSDSGTGEQPQHF. CDR3 DNA sequence: TGTGCCACCAGTGATTCCGGGACAGGGGAACAGCCCCAGCATTTT.

The genes are TRBV27 and TRBJ1-4, with D perhaps matching TRBD1 (6 bases). V was trimmed by 5 bases and J by 8 bases, leaving 18 bases between them. The CDR3 is 15 amino acids. From germline, CDR1 is MNHEY and CDR2 SMNVEV (reference sequence). This chain's CDR3 is CASSPLDSAPEKLFF. The CDR3 DNA sequence: TGTGCCAGCAGTCCCCTGGACAGCGCGCCAGAAAAACTGTTTTTT.